These T cell receptor beta chains were read from a single sample in a study of T cells in Graves' hyperthyroidism and ophthalmopathy. TCRdb used MiXCR to reprocess the multiplex PCR reads, holding one entry per CDR3 protein. The sample consists of 490,000 or so distinct CDR3 sequences, approximately 22% of them appearing once. Sample: blood. The receptor set was obtained from a woman in her 70s with Graves' ophthalmopathy. Each CDR3 is given with its conserved first and last residue. The order of the fields is D gene, V gene, clone size, J gene, CDR3 DNA, CDR3 protein. The D gene is left open where the match is weak. For some rows the clone size is stated as once, few or many, or as a class when expanded; others skip it.

d_call: TRBD1
v_call: TRBV19
clone_size: NA
j_call: TRBJ1-1
cdr3_nt: TGTGCCAGTAGTAGTCCCCGGGACAGGATCATGAACACTGAAGCTTTCTTT
cdr3_aa: CASSSPRDRIMNTEAFF

d_call: TRBD1
v_call: TRBV9
clone_size: few
j_call: TRBJ2-1
cdr3_nt: TGTGCCAGCAGCGTAGGGGACAGCGCCTCCAATGAGCAGTTCTTC
cdr3_aa: CASSVGDSASNEQFF

d_call: NA
v_call: TRBV6-2/TRBV6-3
clone_size: NA
j_call: TRBJ2-3
cdr3_nt: TGTGCCAGCGGGTCGCGGGGAGGAAGACGAAGTGGCACAGATACGCAGTATTTT
cdr3_aa: CASGSRGGRRSGTDTQYF

d_call: NA
v_call: TRBV18
clone_size: many
j_call: TRBJ2-7
cdr3_nt: TGTGCCAGCTCACCACCCGGGGCGGCCTCCTACGAGCAGTACTTC
cdr3_aa: CASSPPGAASYEQYF

d_call: NA
v_call: TRBV11-2
clone_size: many
j_call: TRBJ2-1
cdr3_nt: TGTGCCAGCAGCACTTACACGCGAGCGATACAGTTCTTC
cdr3_aa: CASSTYTRAIQFF

d_call: NA
v_call: TRBV19
clone_size: NA
j_call: TRBJ2-1
cdr3_nt: TGTGCCAGTACCCCCGACAGGCCACCCCGGTACAATGAGCAGTTCTTC
cdr3_aa: CASTPDRPPRYNEQFF

d_call: NA
v_call: TRBV12-3/TRBV12-4
clone_size: NA
j_call: TRBJ1-6
cdr3_nt: TGTGCCAGCAGTACCTCCAAGGGTGGCCATTCACCCCTCCACTTT
cdr3_aa: CASSTSKGGHSPLHF

d_call: NA
v_call: TRBV19
clone_size: few
j_call: TRBJ1-5
cdr3_nt: TGTGCCAGTAGTATATTTGGCCAGCCCCAGCATTTT
cdr3_aa: CASSIFGQPQHF

d_call: NA
v_call: TRBV7-9
clone_size: NA
j_call: TRBJ2-5
cdr3_nt: TGTGCCAGCAGCTCCATTTCGGGGCCCGCAGAGACCCAGTACTTC
cdr3_aa: CASSSISGPAETQYF

d_call: TRBD2
v_call: TRBV12-3/TRBV12-4
clone_size: NA
j_call: TRBJ2-7
cdr3_nt: TGTGCCAGCAGTATGTTAGCGGGAGGTTTCGAGCAGTACTTC
cdr3_aa: CASSMLAGGFEQYF

d_call: NA
v_call: TRBV5-1
clone_size: few
j_call: TRBJ2-3
cdr3_nt: TGCGCCAGCAGCTTGGGTGGTGGATCTAGCACAGATACGCAGTATTTT
cdr3_aa: CASSLGGGSSTDTQYF

d_call: NA
v_call: TRBV24-1
clone_size: few
j_call: TRBJ2-1
cdr3_nt: TGTGCCACCAGTGATTCCCCGGTAACGGATGAGCAGTTCTTC
cdr3_aa: CATSDSPVTDEQFF

d_call: NA
v_call: TRBV6-1
clone_size: few
j_call: TRBJ1-5
cdr3_nt: TGTGCCTTAGGGGGTAAAAGCAATCAGCCCCAGCATTTT
cdr3_aa: CALGGKSNQPQHF

d_call: NA
v_call: TRBV7-8
clone_size: many
j_call: TRBJ1-1
cdr3_nt: TGTGCCAGCAGCGTATCGAGGGGGGAGACTGAAGCTTTCTTT
cdr3_aa: CASSVSRGETEAFF

d_call: NA
v_call: TRBV28
clone_size: many
j_call: TRBJ2-2
cdr3_nt: TGTGCCAGCAGTTTGTTTATTCAGGGTAGGACCGGGGAGCTGTTTTTT
cdr3_aa: CASSLFIQGRTGELFF

d_call: TRBD1
v_call: TRBV6-2/TRBV6-3
clone_size: few
j_call: TRBJ1-5
cdr3_nt: TGTGCCAGCAGTTATGGGTACAGGGGCCGGGGCAATCAGCCCCAGCATTTT
cdr3_aa: CASSYGYRGRGNQPQHF